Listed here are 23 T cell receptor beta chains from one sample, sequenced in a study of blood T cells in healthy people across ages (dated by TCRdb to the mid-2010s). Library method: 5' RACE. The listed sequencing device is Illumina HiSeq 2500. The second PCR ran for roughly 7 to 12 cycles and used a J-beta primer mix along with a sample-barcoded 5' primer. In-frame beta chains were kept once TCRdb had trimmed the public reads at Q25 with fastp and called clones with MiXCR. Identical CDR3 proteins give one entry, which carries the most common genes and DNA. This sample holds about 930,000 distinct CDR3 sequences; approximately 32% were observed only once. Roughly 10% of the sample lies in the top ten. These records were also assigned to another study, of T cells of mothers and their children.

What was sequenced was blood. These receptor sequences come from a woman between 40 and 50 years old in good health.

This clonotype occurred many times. Here the CDR3 reads CSVELAAIEQFF. CDR3 DNA sequence: TGCAGCGTTGAGCTTGCCGCGATTGAGCAGTTCTTC. V gene TRBV29-1 combines with J gene TRBJ2-1; D gene ambiguous. Trimming stripped 3 bases from V and 9 bases from J, with 12 bases between. This CDR3 contains 12 residues. Germline V gene sequence: CDR1 SQVTM, CDR2 ANQGSEA.

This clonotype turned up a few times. CDR3 in amino acids: CASSLTVGAGSPLHF. As DNA, the CDR3 is TGTGCCAGCAGCTTAACAGTGGGTGCTGGCTCACCCCTCCACTTT. This chain uses TRBV7-3 with TRBJ1-6, with D unresolved. This CDR3 comprises 15 residues. Germline CDR1 and CDR2: SGHTA and FQGTGA. Between the trimmed V and J ends, which lost 0 bases and 10 bases, there was a span of 13 bases.

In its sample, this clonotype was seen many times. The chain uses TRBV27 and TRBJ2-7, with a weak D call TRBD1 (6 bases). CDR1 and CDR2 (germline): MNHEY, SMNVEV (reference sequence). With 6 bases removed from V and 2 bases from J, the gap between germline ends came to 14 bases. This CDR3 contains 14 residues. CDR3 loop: CASSRTGPTYEQYF. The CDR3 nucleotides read TGTGCCAGCAGCCGAACAGGGCCTACCTACGAGCAGTACTTC.

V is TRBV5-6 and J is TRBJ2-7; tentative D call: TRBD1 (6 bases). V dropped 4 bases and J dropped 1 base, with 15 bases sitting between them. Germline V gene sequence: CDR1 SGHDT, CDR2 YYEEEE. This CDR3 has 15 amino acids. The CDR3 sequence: CASSPWSGESYEQYF. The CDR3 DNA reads TGTGCCAGCAGCCCCTGGTCAGGGGAGTCCTACGAGCAGTACTTC.

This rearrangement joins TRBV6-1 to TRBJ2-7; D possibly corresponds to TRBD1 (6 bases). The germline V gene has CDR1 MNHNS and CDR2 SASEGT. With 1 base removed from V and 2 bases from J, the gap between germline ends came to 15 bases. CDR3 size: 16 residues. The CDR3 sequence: CASSEGISGAPYEQYF. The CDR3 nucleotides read TGTGCCAGCAGTGAAGGTATTTCAGGGGCCCCCTACGAGCAGTACTTC.

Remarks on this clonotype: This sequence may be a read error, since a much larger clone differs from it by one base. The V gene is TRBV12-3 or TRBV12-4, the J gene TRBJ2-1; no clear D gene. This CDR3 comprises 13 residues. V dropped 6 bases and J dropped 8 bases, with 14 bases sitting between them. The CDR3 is CASSSPAHDEQFF. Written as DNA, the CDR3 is TGTGCCAGCAGCTCTCCGGCGCACGATGAGCAGTTCTTC.

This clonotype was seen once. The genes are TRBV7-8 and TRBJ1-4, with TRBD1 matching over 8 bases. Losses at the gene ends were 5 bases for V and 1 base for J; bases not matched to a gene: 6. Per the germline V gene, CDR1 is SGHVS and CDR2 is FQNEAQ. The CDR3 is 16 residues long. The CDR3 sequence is CASSPAQGGTNEKLFF. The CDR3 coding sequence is TGTGCCAGCAGCCCAGCACAGGGGGGAACTAATGAAAAACTGTTTTTT.

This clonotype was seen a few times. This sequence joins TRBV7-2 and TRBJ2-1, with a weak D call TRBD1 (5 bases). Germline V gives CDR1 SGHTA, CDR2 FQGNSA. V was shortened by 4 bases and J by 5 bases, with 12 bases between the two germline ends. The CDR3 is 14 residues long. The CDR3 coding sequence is TGTGCCAGCAGCTCTAGACAGTCTAACAATGAGCAGTTCTTC. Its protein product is CASSSRQSNNEQFF.

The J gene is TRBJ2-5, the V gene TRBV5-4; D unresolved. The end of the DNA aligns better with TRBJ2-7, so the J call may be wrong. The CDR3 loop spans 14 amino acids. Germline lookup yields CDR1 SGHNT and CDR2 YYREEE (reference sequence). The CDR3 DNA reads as TGTGCCAGCAGCTTGGAGCCAGACCAGTACGAGCAGTACTTC. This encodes CASSLEPDQYEQYF.

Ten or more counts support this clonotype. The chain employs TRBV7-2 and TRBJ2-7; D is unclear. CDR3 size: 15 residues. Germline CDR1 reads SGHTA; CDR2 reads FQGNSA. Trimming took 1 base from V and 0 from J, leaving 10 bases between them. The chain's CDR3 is CASSLGASSSYEQYF. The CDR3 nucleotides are TGTGCCAGCAGCTTAGGGGCCTCGAGCTCCTACGAGCAGTACTTC.

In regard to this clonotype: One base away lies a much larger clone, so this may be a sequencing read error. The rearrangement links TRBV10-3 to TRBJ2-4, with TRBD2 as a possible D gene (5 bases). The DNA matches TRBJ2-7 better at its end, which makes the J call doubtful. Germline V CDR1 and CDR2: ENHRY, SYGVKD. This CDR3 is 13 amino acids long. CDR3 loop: CAIRDSTRTEQYF. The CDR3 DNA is TGTGCCATCAGGGACTCGACACGAACCGAGCAGTACTTC.

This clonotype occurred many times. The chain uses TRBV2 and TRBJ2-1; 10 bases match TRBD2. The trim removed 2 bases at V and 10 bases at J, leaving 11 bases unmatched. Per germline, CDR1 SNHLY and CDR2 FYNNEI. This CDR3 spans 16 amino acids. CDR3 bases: TGTGCCAGCAGTGAAAGGGTAGCGGGGGGCCGGAGGGAGCAGTTCTTC. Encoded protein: CASSERVAGGRREQFF.

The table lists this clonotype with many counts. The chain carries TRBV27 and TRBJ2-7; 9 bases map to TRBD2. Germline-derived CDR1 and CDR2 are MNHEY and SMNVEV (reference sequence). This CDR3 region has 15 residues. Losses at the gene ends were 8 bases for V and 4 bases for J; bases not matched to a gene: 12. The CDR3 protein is CASSMEAGGFYEQYF. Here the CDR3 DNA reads TGTGCCAGCTCTATGGAAGCGGGGGGCTTTTACGAGCAGTACTTC.

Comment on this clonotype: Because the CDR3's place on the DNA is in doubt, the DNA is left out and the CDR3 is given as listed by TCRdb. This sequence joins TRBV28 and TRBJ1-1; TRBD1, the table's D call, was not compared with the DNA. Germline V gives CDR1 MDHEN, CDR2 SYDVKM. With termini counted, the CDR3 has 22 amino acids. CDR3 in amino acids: CASSSEYEQYFGAGTQNTEAFF.

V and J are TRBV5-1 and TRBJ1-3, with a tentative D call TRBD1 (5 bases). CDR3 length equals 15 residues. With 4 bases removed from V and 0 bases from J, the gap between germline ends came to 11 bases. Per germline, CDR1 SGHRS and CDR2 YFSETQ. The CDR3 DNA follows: TGCGCCAGCAGCGTCCAGGGAGTCTCTGGAAACACCATATATTTT. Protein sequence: CASSVQGVSGNTIYF.

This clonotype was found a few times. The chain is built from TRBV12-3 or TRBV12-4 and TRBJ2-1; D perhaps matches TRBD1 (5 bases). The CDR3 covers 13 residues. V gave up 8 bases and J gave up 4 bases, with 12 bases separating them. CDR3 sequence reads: CASLTTVYNEQFF. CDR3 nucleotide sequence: TGTGCCAGCTTAACGACAGTATACAATGAGCAGTTCTTC.

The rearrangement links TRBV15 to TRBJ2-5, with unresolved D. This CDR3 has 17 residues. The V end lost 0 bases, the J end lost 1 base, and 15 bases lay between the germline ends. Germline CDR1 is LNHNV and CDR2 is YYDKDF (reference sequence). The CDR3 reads CATSRDKIQGPQETQYF. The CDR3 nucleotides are TGTGCCACCAGCAGAGATAAAATTCAAGGGCCCCAAGAGACCCAGTACTTC.

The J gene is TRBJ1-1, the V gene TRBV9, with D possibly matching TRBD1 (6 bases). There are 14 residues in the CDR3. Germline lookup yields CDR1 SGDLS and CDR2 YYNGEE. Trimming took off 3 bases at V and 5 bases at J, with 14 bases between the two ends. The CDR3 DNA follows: TGTGCCAGCAGCGCGGCCGGGGGGGCGACTGAAGCTTTCTTT. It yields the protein CASSAAGGATEAFF.

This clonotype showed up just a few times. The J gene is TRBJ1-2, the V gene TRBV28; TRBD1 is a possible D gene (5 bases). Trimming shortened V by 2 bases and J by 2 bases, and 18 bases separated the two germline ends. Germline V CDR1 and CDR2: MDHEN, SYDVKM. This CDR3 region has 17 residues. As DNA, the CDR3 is TGTGCCAGCAGTTTAGGTTCGGGGCAGGGTGCCAACTATGGCTACACCTTC. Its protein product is CASSLGSGQGANYGYTF.

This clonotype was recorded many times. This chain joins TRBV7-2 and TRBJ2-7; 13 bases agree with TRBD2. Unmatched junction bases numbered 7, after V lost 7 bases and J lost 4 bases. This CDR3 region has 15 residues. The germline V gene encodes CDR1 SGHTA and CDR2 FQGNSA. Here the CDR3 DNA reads TGTGCCAGCACACCGGGACTAGCGGGGCCTTACGAGCAGTACTTC. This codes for CASTPGLAGPYEQYF.

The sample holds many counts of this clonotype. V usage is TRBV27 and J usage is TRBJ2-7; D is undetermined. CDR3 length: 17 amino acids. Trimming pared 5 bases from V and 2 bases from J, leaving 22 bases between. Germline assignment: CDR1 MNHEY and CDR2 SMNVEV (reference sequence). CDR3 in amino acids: CASSLDRTTLITYEQYF. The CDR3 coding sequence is TGTGCCAGCAGTCTAGACCGGACCACACTTATAACCTACGAGCAGTACTTC.

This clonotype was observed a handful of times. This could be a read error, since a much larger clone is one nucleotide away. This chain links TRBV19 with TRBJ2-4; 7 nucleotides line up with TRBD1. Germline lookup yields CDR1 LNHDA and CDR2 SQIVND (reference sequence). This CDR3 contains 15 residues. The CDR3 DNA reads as TGTGCCGGTAGGGGAGAGGGGGCTGCCAAAAACATTCAGTACTTC. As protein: CAGRGEGAAKNIQYF.

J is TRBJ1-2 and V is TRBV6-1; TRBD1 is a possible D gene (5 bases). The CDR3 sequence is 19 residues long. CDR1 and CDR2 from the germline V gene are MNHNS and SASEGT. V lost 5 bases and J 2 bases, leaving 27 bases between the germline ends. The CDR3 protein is CASSSITGGRGRPNYGYTF. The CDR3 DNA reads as TGTGCCAGCAGTAGTATTACCGGGGGAAGGGGTAGACCCAACTATGGCTACACCTTC.